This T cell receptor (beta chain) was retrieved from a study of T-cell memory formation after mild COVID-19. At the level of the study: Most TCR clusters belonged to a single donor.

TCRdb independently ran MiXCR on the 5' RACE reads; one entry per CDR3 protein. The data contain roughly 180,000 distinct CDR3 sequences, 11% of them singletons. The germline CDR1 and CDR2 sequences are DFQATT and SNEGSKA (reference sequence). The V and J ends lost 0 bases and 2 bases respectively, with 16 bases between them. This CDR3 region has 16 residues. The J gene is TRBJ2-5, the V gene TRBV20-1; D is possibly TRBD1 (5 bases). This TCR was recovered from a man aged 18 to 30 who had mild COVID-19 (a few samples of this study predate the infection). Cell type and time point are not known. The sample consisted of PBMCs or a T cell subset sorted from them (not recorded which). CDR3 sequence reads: CSARDLMRGAQETQYF. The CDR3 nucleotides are TGCAGTGCTAGAGATCTCATGCGTGGGGCGCAAGAGACCCAGTACTTC.